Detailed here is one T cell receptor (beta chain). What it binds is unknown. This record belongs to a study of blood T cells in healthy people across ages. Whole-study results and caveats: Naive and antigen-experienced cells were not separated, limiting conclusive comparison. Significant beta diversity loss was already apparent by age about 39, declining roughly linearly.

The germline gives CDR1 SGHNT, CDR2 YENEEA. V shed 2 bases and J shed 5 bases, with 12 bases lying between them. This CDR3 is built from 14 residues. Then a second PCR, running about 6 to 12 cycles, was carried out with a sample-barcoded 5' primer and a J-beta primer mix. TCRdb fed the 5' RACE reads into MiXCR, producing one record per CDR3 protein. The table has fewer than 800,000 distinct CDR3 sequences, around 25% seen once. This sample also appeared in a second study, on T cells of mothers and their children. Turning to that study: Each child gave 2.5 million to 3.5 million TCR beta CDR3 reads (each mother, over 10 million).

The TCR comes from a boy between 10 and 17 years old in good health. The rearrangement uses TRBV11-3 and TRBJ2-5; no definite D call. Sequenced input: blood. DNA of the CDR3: TGTGCCAGCAGCTTACTATCAAGCCGGGAGACCCAGTACTTC. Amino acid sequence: CASSLLSSRETQYF.